This TCR beta chain appears in the sequencing data of a study of T cells in Graves' hyperthyroidism and ophthalmopathy. Study-wide results and caveats: The model forecast ophthalmopathy, anticipating it by a median roughly 6 months before onset.

This clonotype has a count of ten or more. What it recognizes is unknown. The CDR3 sequence is 13 residues long. CDR1 and CDR2 from the germline V gene are MNHNS and SASEGT. V was shortened by 5 bases and J by 2 bases, with 10 bases between the two germline ends. Amplification yielded TCR beta CDR3 regions, with RNA transcripts as the source. The HTBI set primed first-round TCR CDR3 RT-PCR. TCRdb reprocessed the multiplex PCR reads with MiXCR, giving one entry per CDR3 protein. The table includes approximately 100,000 distinct CDR3 sequences, about half detected once. The clonotype originates from a man aged 40-49 years with Graves' hyperthyroidism. The chain links TRBV6-1 to TRBJ2-7; TRBD1 is a possible D gene (5 bases). The specimen sequenced was blood. The CDR3: CASSFDSAYEQYF. CDR3 sequence (DNA): TGTGCCAGCAGTTTCGACAGTGCCTACGAGCAGTACTTC.